Listed below are T cell receptor beta chains from one sample, sequenced in a study of identical twins. A single record per CDR3 protein comes from TCRdb applying MiXCR to the 5' RACE reads. The table has 700,000 or so distinct CDR3 sequences, under 9% seen once; the top ten hold around 0.95%. The same sample was also used in a study of yellow fever vaccine responses in identical twins.

The source material was PBMCs. These receptors were collected from a woman under 30 in good health. Each CDR3 is given with its conserved first and last residue. The order of the fields is clone size, V gene, D gene, J gene, CDR3 protein. A D gene is named only where the DNA matches it firmly. The size field is filled for only some rows; it gives once, few, many or a size class.

-	TRBV7-8	-	TRBJ2-1	CASSLDFEGFYNEQFF
many	TRBV5-1	-	TRBJ2-2	CASSLDGASNTGELFF
-	TRBV7-9	-	TRBJ1-1	CASTAISDTEAFF
few	TRBV7-2	TRBD2	TRBJ2-3	CASSWTGTSGGADTQYF
-	TRBV20-1	TRBD1	TRBJ2-1	CSANRGQFF
many	TRBV12-3/TRBV12-4	TRBD1	TRBJ1-6	CASSPTGGLSPLHF
many	TRBV28	TRBD2	TRBJ2-5	CASSSQRGEETQYF
few	TRBV28	-	TRBJ2-7	CASAGQIYEQYF
few	TRBV19	-	TRBJ2-1	CASNSEEQFF
-	TRBV5-1	-	TRBJ2-2	CASSPGPGDTGELFF
-	TRBV12-3/TRBV12-4	-	TRBJ1-1	CASSYFLGALNTEAFF
few	TRBV12-3/TRBV12-4	-	TRBJ2-7	CASSSRTLNEQYF
many	TRBV20-1	TRBD2	TRBJ2-1	CSAEGLAGSLSYNEQFF
few	TRBV20-1	-	TRBJ2-7	CSARESGYSYEQYF
few	TRBV7-9	-	TRBJ2-1	CASSRGKADEQFF
many	TRBV25-1	-	TRBJ2-2	CASSEWGNTGELFF
few	TRBV6-2/TRBV6-3	-	TRBJ2-3	CASSFFSHTQYF
-	TRBV5-1	-	TRBJ2-7	CASSSGIGYEQYF
few	TRBV10-3	TRBD2	TRBJ2-1	CAISELSGGATQFF
few	TRBV12-3/TRBV12-4	TRBD1	TRBJ2-3	CASRSRDRTPDTQYF
many	TRBV3-1	-	TRBJ2-5	CASSQEETQYF
few	TRBV6-1	-	TRBJ2-1	CASGSGSYNEQFF
few	TRBV20-1	TRBD1	TRBJ1-2	CSASYPGGGYTF
many	TRBV13	-	TRBJ2-7	CASSLRVGEQYF
few	TRBV5-1	-	TRBJ2-1	CASRSGDSYNEQFF
many	TRBV20-1	-	TRBJ2-3	CSAINPASTDTQYF
-	TRBV21-1	-	TRBJ2-7	CASSLGTGAGEQYF
-	TRBV5-6	-	TRBJ2-3	CASSLSEGGGDTDTQYF
few	TRBV2	-	TRBJ1-6	CASSDSQGLGSPLHF
many	TRBV10-3	-	TRBJ2-7	CAISDPGSHSYEQYF
few	TRBV7-2	TRBD1	TRBJ2-7	CASSSYSTGGYEQYF
few	TRBV24-1	-	TRBJ2-1	CATSDLSASSYNEQFF
few	TRBV7-2	TRBD2	TRBJ2-1	CASSLIPSGISYNEQFF
-	TRBV5-1	TRBD2	TRBJ2-1	CASSKLRGGQYNEQFF
few	TRBV7-9	-	TRBJ2-7	CASRRGDRTGEQYF
many	TRBV7-9	-	TRBJ2-2	CASSLLGPVNTGELFF
-	TRBV4-3	-	TRBJ2-7	CASSHRSGDSSYEQYF
few	TRBV7-7	TRBD2	TRBJ2-3	CASSPRRVAGESTDTQYF
-	TRBV24-1	TRBD2	TRBJ2-1	CATSDSWTSHNEQFF
many	TRBV12-3/TRBV12-4	TRBD1	TRBJ2-3	CASSRPGQDTDTQYF
few	TRBV3-1	TRBD2	TRBJ2-1	CASSQVSGGPPNEQFF
many	TRBV9	TRBD1	TRBJ1-5	CASSVTGGNQPQHF
many	TRBV20-1	TRBD1	TRBJ1-1	CSASSGGMYTEAFF
few	TRBV10-2	-	TRBJ1-2	CATSRWEGYTF
-	TRBV20-1	TRBD1	TRBJ2-7	CSARAITGGQGVYEQYF
few	TRBV5-1	TRBD1	TRBJ2-5	CASSRGGQGETQYF
-	TRBV4-3	-	TRBJ2-7	CASSQDRVGAYEQYF
many	TRBV15	-	TRBJ1-3	CATSRSGGTGNTIYF
-	TRBV2	TRBD2	TRBJ2-1	CASALGTSLTEQFF
many	TRBV10-3	-	TRBJ2-1	CAISENLAAHNEQFF